The clone carrying this T cell receptor (beta chain) was detected ten times or more. As yet, its antigen is unknown. This specimen belongs to a study of Graves' ophthalmopathy and Graves' hyperthyroidism. The study, taken as a whole, reports: The model's ophthalmopathy progression predictions had roughly 69% sensitivity and 72% to 80% specificity.

V lost 5 bases to trimming and J lost 5 bases, with 23 bases between them. Per germline, CDR1 SGHRS and CDR2 YFSETQ. The CDR3 runs to 16 residues. The authors diagnosed from clinical symptoms, serum thyroxine, TRAb, thyroid ultrasound and orbital computed tomography. RNA transcripts provided the template for amplifying TCR beta CDR3 regions. Investigators did first-round RT-PCR with HTBI primers, then second-round multiplex PCR. Each CDR3 protein gets one entry after TCRdb re-called the multiplex PCR reads with MiXCR. Here the sample spans some 410,000 distinct CDR3 sequences, around a fifth being singletons.

The sequence was obtained from a woman in her late teens or twenties with stable Graves' hyperthyroidism. The chain recombines TRBV5-1 with TRBJ2-7; a weak D match, TRBD2 (5 bases). The sample was peripheral blood. In nucleotides, the CDR3 is TGCGCCAGCAGTTCAAGGGCCCTCTCGGGGAAGGACGAGCAGTACTTC. Translation: CASSSRALSGKDEQYF.